The 6 T cell receptor beta chains below come from one sample, sequenced in a study of blood T cell repertoires in COVID-19. Only in-frame clones appear in the TCRdb table, and some are missing; sequencing was by immunoSEQ multiplex PCR. The sample lists more than 130,000 clones; roughly four fifths were seen once. Input material: peripheral blood. Receptor source: a woman aged 80 or older in a cohort sampled during active or convalescent COVID-19.

The V and J genes are TRBV11-1 and TRBJ1-1; no definite D call. The CDR3 length is 14 residues. Germline CDR1 is SGHAT and CDR2 is FQDESV (reference sequence). V lost 1 base and J 4 bases, leaving 10 bases between the germline ends. In DNA, the CDR3 is TGTGCCAGCAGCTTAGACCCATCGAGCACTGAAGCTTTCTTT. Translating gives CASSLDPSSTEAFF.

The chain is built from TRBV2 and TRBJ2-5, with TRBD1 matching 10 bases. Losses at the gene ends were 7 bases for V and 5 bases for J; bases not matched to a gene: 10. The germline gives CDR1 SNHLY, CDR2 FYNNEI. The CDR3 totals 15 residues. CDR3 protein: CASMGTGELGETQYF. Written as DNA, the CDR3 is TGTGCCAGCATGGGGACAGGGGAGCTTGGCGAGACCCAGTACTTC. The full variable domain, its missing parts supplied by reference TRBV2 and TRBJ2-5, is EPEVTQTPSHQVTQMGQEVILRCVPISNHLYFYWYRQILGQKVEFLVSFYNNEISEKSEIFDDQFSVERPDGSNFTLKIRSTKLEDSAMYFCASMGTGELGETQYFGPGTRLLVL.

The chain carries TRBV10-3 and TRBJ1-6, with 11 bases matching TRBD1. This CDR3 comprises 13 residues. Germline V gene sequence: CDR1 ENHRY, CDR2 SYGVKD. Trimming cost V 7 bases and J 9 bases; bases outside gene matches: 2. The DNA of the CDR3 is TGTGCCATCATGGGACAGGGGGTTTCACCCCTCCACTTT. Translated, it gives CAIMGQGVSPLHF.

On this clone: This same CDR3 is encoded by further DNA sequences in the sample. J is TRBJ1-1 and V is TRBV19; 8 nucleotides agree with TRBD1. This CDR3 region has 14 residues. Trimming removed 3 bases from V and 0 bases from J; junction bases left unmatched: 0. Germline CDR1 and CDR2: LNHDA and SQIVND (reference sequence). CDR3 residues: CASSIRGLNTEAFF. In nucleotides, the CDR3 is TGTGCCAGTAGTATCAGGGGGCTGAACACTGAAGCTTTCTTT.

The CDR3 nucleotides read TGTGCCAGCAGGGGGACAGGGGAGCTCGACGAGCAGTACTTC. Its translation: CASRGTGELDEQYF. The rearrangement joins TRBV2 to TRBJ2-7; 10 positions agree with TRBD1. There are 14 residues in the CDR3. The V and J ends lost 6 bases and 5 bases, in that order; junction bases with no gene match: 7. Per the germline V gene, CDR1 is SNHLY and CDR2 is FYNNEI.

The chain couples TRBV11-2 to TRBJ2-1, with D possibly matching TRBD2 (7 bases). The germline V gene has CDR1 SGHAT and CDR2 FQNNGV. The CDR3 is 15 residues long. V was shortened by 5 bases and J by 8 bases, with 19 bases between the two germline ends. CDR3: CASSTGTGGWDEQFF. The CDR3 nucleotides read TGTGCCAGCAGCACCGGGACGGGGGGCTGGGATGAGCAGTTCTTC. Variable domain in full (rest from reference TRBV11-2 and TRBJ2-1): EAGVAQSPRYKIIEKRQSVAFWCNPISGHATLYWYQQILGQGPKLLIQFQNNGVVDDSQLPKDRFSAERLKGVDSTLKIQPAKLEDSAVYLCASSTGTGGWDEQFFGPGTRLTVL.